The T cell receptor beta chain under discussion was sequenced for a study of beta chain features in type 1 diabetes. Note on this clone: Its antigen is not known.

Every isolated RNA sample was fully reverse transcribed, so sequencing captured expressed TCRB transcripts. Profiled with immunoSEQ multiplex PCR; TCRdb holds only in-frame clones, not every one. The table includes about 160,000 clones, over 55% detected once. Germline CDR1 is MNHEY and CDR2 is SMNVEV (reference sequence). The CDR3 covers 17 residues. Trimming stripped 4 bases from V and 4 bases from J, with 22 bases between. General observations from the study: Moderate but significant shortening of TCRB CDR3s was recorded in all four CD4+ subsets from Type 1 diabetes patients.

The specimen sequenced was naive CD4+ T cells from blood. The chain uses TRBV27 and TRBJ2-5; possible D gene TRBD2, 6 bases. This receptor was taken from a young man with type 1 diabetes. The CDR3 reads CASSSPLGSGRSETQYF. The DNA of the CDR3 is TGTGCCAGCAGTTCCCCGTTGGGTAGCGGTAGATCAGAGACCCAGTACTTC.